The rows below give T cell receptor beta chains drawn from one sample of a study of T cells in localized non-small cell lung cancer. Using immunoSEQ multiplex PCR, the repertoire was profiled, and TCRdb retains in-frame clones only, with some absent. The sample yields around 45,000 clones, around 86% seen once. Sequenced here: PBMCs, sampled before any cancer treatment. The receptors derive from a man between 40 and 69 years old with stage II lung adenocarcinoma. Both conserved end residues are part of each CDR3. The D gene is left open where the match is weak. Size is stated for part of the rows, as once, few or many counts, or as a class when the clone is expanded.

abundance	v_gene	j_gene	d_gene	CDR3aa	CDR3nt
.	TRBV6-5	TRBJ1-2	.	CASSESAENYGYTF	TGTGCCAGCAGTGAAAGTGCAGAGAACTATGGCTACACCTTC
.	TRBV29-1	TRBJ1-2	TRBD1	CSVEWDRGRYGYTF	TGCAGCGTTGAGTGGGACAGGGGGCGTTATGGCTACACCTTC
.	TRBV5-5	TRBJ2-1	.	CASSYWSSYNEQFF	TGTGCCAGCAGCTATTGGAGCTCCTACAATGAGCAGTTCTTC
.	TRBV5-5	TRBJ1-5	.	CASSLGGIQPQHF	TGTGCCAGCAGCTTGGGTGGGATTCAGCCCCAGCATTTT
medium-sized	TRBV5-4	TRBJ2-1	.	CASSRIPGPQSNEQFF	TGTGCCAGCAGCCGAATACCGGGACCGCAGTCCAATGAGCAGTTCTTC
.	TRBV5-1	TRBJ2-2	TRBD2	CASSLTLTSGTSNTGELFF	TGCGCCAGCAGCTTGACCCTGACTAGCGGGACGTCGAACACCGGGGAGCTGTTTTTT
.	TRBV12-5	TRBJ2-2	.	CASGLVHWEKNTGELFF	TGTGCTAGTGGTTTGGTACACTGGGAAAAGAACACCGGGGAGCTGTTTTTT
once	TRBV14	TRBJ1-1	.	CASSRFWTANTEAFF	TGTGCCAGCAGCCGGTTCTGGACAGCGAACACTGAAGCTTTCTTT
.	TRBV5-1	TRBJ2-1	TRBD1	CASSPDRVYNEQFF	TGCGCCAGCAGCCCGGACAGGGTCTACAATGAGCAGTTCTTC
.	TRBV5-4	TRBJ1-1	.	CASSPGGRLNTEAFF	TGTGCCAGCAGCCCGGGGGGACGGTTGAACACTGAAGCTTTCTTT
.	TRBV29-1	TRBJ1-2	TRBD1	CSFRQGGENGYTF	TGCAGCTTTCGACAGGGGGGCGAAAATGGCTACACCTTC
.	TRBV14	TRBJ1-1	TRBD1	CASSPGQAGAFF	TGTGCCAGCAGCCCCGGACAGGCGGGAGCTTTCTTT
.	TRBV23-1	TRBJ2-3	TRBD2	CASSQSLDRGTSVPDTQYF	TGCGCCAGCAGTCAATCGTTGGATAGGGGGACTAGCGTCCCAGATACGCAGTATTTT
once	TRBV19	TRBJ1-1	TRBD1	CASSVRDRGNTEAFF	TGTGCCAGTAGTGTGCGGGACAGGGGGAACACTGAAGCTTTCTTT
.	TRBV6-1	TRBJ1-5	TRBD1	CASSDPGQGGISNQPQHF	TGTGCCAGCAGTGATCCGGGACAGGGGGGGATTAGCAATCAGCCCCAGCATTTT
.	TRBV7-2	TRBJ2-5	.	CASSLIGSIGETQYF	TGTGCCAGCAGCTTAATAGGGTCGATAGGGGAGACCCAGTACTTC
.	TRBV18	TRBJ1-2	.	CASSPEQDSYGYTF	TGTGCCAGCTCACCCGAACAGGATTCCTATGGCTACACCTTC
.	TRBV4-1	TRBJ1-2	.	CASSQDPAGFNYGYTF	TGCGCCAGCAGCCAAGATCCGGCAGGGTTTAACTATGGCTACACCTTC
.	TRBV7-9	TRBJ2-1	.	CASSSGPSNEQFF	TGTGCCAGCAGCTCGGGACCGTCGAATGAGCAGTTCTTC
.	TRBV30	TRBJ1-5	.	CAWSRWGSNQPQHF	TGTGCCTGGAGTAGGTGGGGAAGCAATCAGCCCCAGCATTTT
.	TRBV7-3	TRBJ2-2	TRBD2	CASSSYGGTGELFF	TGTGCCAGCAGCTCGTACGGGGGGACCGGGGAGCTGTTTTTT
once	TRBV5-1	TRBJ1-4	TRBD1	CASSLQQGSNEKLFF	TGCGCCAGCAGCCTACAACAGGGGTCTAATGAAAAACTGTTTTTT
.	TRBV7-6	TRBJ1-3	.	CASSLGDILTATIYF	TGTGCCAGCAGCTTAGGAGACATATTGACTGCGACCATATATTTT
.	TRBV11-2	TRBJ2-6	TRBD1	CASSSTGVLYRNVLTF	TGTGCCAGCAGTTCTACAGGGGTTCTGTACCGCAACGTCCTGACTTTC
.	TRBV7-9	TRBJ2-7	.	CASSSRDYEQYF	TGTGCCAGCAGCTCTCGGGACTACGAGCAGTACTTC
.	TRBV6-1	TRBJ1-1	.	CASSESPREGLYTEAFF	TGTGCCAGCAGTGAAAGTCCGAGGGAGGGGCTTTACACTGAAGCTTTCTTT
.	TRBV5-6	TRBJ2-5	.	CASRGSGTKETQYF	TGTGCCAGCCGTGGGTCTGGGACCAAAGAGACCCAGTACTTC
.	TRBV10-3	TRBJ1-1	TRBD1	CAITPTGKGTEAFF	TGTGCCATCACTCCGACAGGGAAGGGAACTGAAGCTTTCTTT
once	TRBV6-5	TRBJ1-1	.	CASSYTGTGTEAFF	TGTGCCAGCAGTTACACCGGAACAGGGACTGAAGCTTTCTTT
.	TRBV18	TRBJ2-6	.	CASSPESGANVLTF	TGTGCCAGCTCACCAGAGTCTGGGGCCAACGTCCTGACTTTC
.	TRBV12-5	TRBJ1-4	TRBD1	CASGLGTGGEKLFF	TGTGCTAGTGGTTTGGGGACAGGGGGCGAAAAACTGTTTTTT
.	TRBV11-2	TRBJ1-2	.	CASSWGSLYGYTF	TGTGCCAGCAGCTGGGGCAGCTTGTATGGCTACACCTTC
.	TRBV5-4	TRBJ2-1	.	CASSLSGATSYNEQFF	TGTGCCAGCAGCTTGTCAGGAGCGACCTCCTACAATGAGCAGTTCTTC
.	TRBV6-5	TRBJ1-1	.	CASSDVRGAEAFF	TGTGCCAGCAGTGATGTCAGGGGAGCTGAAGCTTTCTTT
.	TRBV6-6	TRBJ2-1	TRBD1	CASSYQQGAKQFF	TGTGCCAGCAGTTATCAACAGGGGGCAAAGCAGTTCTTC
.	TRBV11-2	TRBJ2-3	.	CASSDFLAPTDTQYF	TGTGCCAGCAGTGACTTCCTAGCGCCCACAGATACGCAGTATTTT
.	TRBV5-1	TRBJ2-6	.	CASTGFSSGANVLTF	TGCGCCAGCACAGGGTTCTCCTCTGGGGCCAACGTCCTGACTTTC
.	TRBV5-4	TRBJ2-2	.	CASSLIGEAGELFF	TGTGCCAGCAGCTTGATCGGGGAGGCCGGGGAGCTGTTTTTT
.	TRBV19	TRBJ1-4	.	CASSVQGTAEKLFF	TGTGCCAGTAGTGTCCAGGGTACGGCTGAAAAACTGTTTTTT
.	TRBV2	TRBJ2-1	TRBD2	CASTGLAGGEQFF	TGTGCCAGCACCGGACTAGCGGGGGGTGAGCAGTTCTTC
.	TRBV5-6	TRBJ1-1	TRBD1	CASSLVQGQGATEAFF	TGTGCCAGCAGCTTGGTTCAGGGACAGGGGGCAACTGAAGCTTTCTTT
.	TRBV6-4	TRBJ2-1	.	CASSPSGNAYNEQFF	TGTGCCAGCAGTCCTTCAGGAAATGCCTACAATGAGCAGTTCTTC
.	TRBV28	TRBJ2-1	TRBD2	CASSPIGTSAVGQFF	TGTGCCAGCAGTCCCATAGGGACTAGTGCCGTCGGGCAGTTCTTC
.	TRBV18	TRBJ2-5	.	CASSPQGRLRETQYF	TGTGCCAGCTCACCCCAGGGCAGGTTACGGGAGACCCAGTACTTC
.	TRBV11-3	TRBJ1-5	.	CASSLRGAHQPQHF	TGTGCCAGCAGCCTCCGGGGGGCTCATCAGCCCCAGCATTTT
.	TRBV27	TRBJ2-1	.	CASSVISGPDYNEQFF	TGTGCCAGCAGCGTTATCTCAGGGCCCGATTACAATGAGCAGTTCTTC
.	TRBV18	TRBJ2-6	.	CASSSCQLQSRANVLTF	TGTGCCAGCTCATCTTGCCAGTTACAAAGTCGGGCCAACGTCCTGACTTTC
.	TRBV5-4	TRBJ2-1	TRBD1	CASSRQGAHNEQFF	TGTGCCAGCAGCCGACAGGGGGCCCACAATGAGCAGTTCTTC
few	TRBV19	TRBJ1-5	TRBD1	CASSPGGGKLTQHF	TGTGCCAGTTCCCCAGGGGGCGGTAAATTGACCCAGCATTTT
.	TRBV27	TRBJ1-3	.	CASREGGSGNTIYF	TGTGCCAGCAGGGAGGGGGGCTCTGGAAACACCATATATTTT
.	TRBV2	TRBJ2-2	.	CASSVQQSYTGELFF	TGTGCCAGCAGTGTACAACAGAGTTACACCGGGGAGCTGTTTTTT
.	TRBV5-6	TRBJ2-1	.	CASSLPDNEQFF	TGTGCCAGCAGCTTGCCGGACAATGAGCAGTTCTTC
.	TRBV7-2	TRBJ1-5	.	CASSLDRDQPQHF	TGTGCCAGCAGCTTAGACAGGGATCAGCCCCAGCATTTT
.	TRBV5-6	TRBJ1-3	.	CASSPGDGPDWGTIYF	TGTGCCAGCAGCCCAGGGGACGGACCGGATTGGGGCACCATATATTTT
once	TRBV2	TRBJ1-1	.	CASSIINGRKSDTEAFF	TGTGCCAGCAGCATCATTAATGGACGGAAATCGGACACTGAAGCTTTCTTT